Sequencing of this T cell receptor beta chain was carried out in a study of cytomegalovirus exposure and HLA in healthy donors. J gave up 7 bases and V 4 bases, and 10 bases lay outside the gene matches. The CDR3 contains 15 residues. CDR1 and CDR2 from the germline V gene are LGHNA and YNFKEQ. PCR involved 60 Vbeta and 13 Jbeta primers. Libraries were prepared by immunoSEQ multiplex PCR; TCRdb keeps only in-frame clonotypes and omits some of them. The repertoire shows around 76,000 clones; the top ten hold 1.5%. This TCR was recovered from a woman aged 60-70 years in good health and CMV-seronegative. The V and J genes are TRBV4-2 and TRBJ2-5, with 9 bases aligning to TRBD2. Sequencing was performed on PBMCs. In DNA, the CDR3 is TGTGCCAGCAGCCCGGATAGCGGGAGCAGAGGGACCCAGTACTTC. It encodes CASSPDSGSRGTQYF.